What follows are 21 T cell receptor beta chains derived from one specimen sequenced in a study of T cells after yellow fever vaccination. TCRdb re-called the 5' RACE reads with MiXCR, one entry per CDR3 protein. The sample records 400,000 to 650,000 distinct CDR3 sequences, 21% being singletons. Sequencing used PBMCs, obtained more than 20 days after the first yellow fever vaccination. All receptors come from a man aged 18 to 29 who received the YFV17D yellow fever vaccine.

This sequence joins TRBV6-1 and TRBJ1-5, with D possibly TRBD1 on 6 matching bases. CDR3 length equals 17 residues. V gave up 6 bases and J gave up 0 bases, with 18 bases separating them. The V gene's germline CDR1 is MNHNS and CDR2 SASEGT. This CDR3 is CASSQSGQTYSNQPQHF. CDR3 nucleotides: TGTGCCAGCAGCCAAAGTGGACAGACCTATAGCAATCAGCCCCAGCATTTT.

This clonotype was counted between two and nine times. The chain employs TRBV20-1 and TRBJ2-5; no firm D call. Germline loops: CDR1 DFQATT, CDR2 SNEGSKA (reference sequence). The V and J ends lost 7 bases and 3 bases respectively, with 12 bases between them. The CDR3 covers 12 residues. The chain's CDR3 is CSVGLTKETQYF. CDR3 DNA: TGCAGTGTGGGTCTAACGAAAGAGACCCAGTACTTC.

As regards this clonotype: Mismatch with germline at one junction end may stem from a read error. V gene TRBV4-3 combines with J gene TRBJ2-2, with TRBD1 matching over 8 bases. Germline-derived CDR1 and CDR2 are LGHNA and YSLEER. The CDR3 consists of 19 residues. CDR3 sequence: CASSQKTQGAWMNTGEQFF. Written as DNA, the CDR3 is TGCGCCAGCAGCCAAAAAACCCAGGGGGCGTGGATGAACACCGGGGAGCAGTTTTTT.

The chain combines TRBV4-1 with TRBJ2-1; the match to TRBD1 covers 12 bases. Germline CDR1 and CDR2: MGHRA and YSYEKL. The CDR3 extends over 17 amino acids. After removal of 0 bases from V and 6 bases from J, the junction contained 6 bases not matched to a gene. The CDR3 DNA reads as TGCGCCAGCAGCCAAGATCCGGGACAGGGGGCTTTCAATGAGCAGTTCTTC. Its protein is CASSQDPGQGAFNEQFF.

The J gene is TRBJ1-1, the V gene TRBV9, with TRBD1 as a possible D gene (5 bases). CDR3 size: 13 residues. Between the trimmed V and J ends, which lost 4 bases and 5 bases, there was a span of 12 bases. Germline CDR1 is SGDLS and CDR2 is YYNGEE. The CDR3 loop is CASSPSGETEAFF. The CDR3 DNA sequence: TGTGCCAGCAGCCCATCGGGGGAGACTGAAGCTTTCTTT.

This chain joins TRBV10-3 and TRBJ2-5, with 11 bases fitting TRBD1. The CDR3 length is 13 residues. Germline-derived CDR1 and CDR2 are ENHRY and SYGVKD. V lost 11 bases and J lost 5; bases outside the gene matches: 7. CDR3 region: CAGGTGGGETQYF. The DNA for the CDR3 is TGTGCCGGCGGGACAGGGGGGGGTGAGACCCAGTACTTC.

This CDR3 reads CASSPTSGGWTDTQYF. In nucleotides, the CDR3 is TGTGCCAGCAGCCCGACTAGCGGGGGGTGGACAGATACGCAGTATTTT. V is TRBV11-2 and J is TRBJ2-3; TRBD2 matches 13 bases. With 5 bases clipped from V and 3 bases from J, the junction kept 5 bases outside the gene matches. The CDR3 loop spans 16 amino acids. From germline, CDR1 is SGHAT and CDR2 FQNNGV.

This clonotype was counted many times. The V gene is TRBV29-1, the J gene TRBJ2-5; D gene uncertain. This CDR3 has 8 residues. Germline-derived CDR1 and CDR2 are SQVTM and ANQGSEA. Trimming shortened V by 7 bases and J by 9 bases, and 6 bases separated the two germline ends. In DNA form, the CDR3 reads TGCAGCGCGGGTGCCCAGTACTTC. This translates into CSAGAQYF.

This clonotype was detected a few times. The chain recombines TRBV29-1 with TRBJ2-7, with 10 bases aligning to TRBD2. J gave up 1 base and V 5 bases, and 8 bases lay outside the gene matches. Germline CDR1 reads SQVTM; CDR2 reads ANQGSEA. The CDR3 totals 15 residues. In DNA, the CDR3 is TGCAGCGTTTATAGCGGGGGGCCGGGGTCCTACGAGCAGTACTTC. This encodes CSVYSGGPGSYEQYF.

V gene TRBV6-2 or TRBV6-3 combines with J gene TRBJ2-1; 7 nucleotides match TRBD2. The CDR3 has 15 residues. Germline lookup yields CDR1 MNHEY and CDR2 SVGEGT. J lost 4 bases, V lost 6 bases, and 9 bases had no gene match. The CDR3 region is CASRVRDSGYNEQFF. The CDR3 DNA reads as TGTGCCAGCAGAGTCCGAGATAGCGGGTACAATGAGCAGTTCTTC.

The chain joins TRBV4-1 to TRBJ2-5; D uncertain. From germline, CDR1 is MGHRA and CDR2 YSYEKL. V lost 6 bases to trimming and J lost 4 bases, with 18 bases between them. This CDR3 has 15 residues. The CDR3 region is CASSRLGFSRETQYF. Here the CDR3 DNA reads TGCGCCAGCAGTCGCTTGGGATTCAGCCGAGAGACCCAGTACTTC.

V is TRBV13 and J is TRBJ2-7; D gene uncertain. V was clipped by 3 bases and J by 3 bases, with 15 bases between them. Germline V CDR1 and CDR2: PRHDT, FYEKMQ (reference sequence). The CDR3 totals 15 residues. This chain's CDR3 is CASSFLTAAYYEQYF. CDR3 bases: TGTGCCAGCAGCTTCTTGACGGCCGCTTACTACGAGCAGTACTTC.

This clonotype appeared a few times. J is TRBJ2-7 and V is TRBV20-1; D gene uncertain. This CDR3 contains 13 residues. CDR1 DFQATT and CDR2 SNEGSKA come from the germline V gene (reference sequence). With 1 base removed from V and 4 bases from J, the gap between germline ends came to 11 bases. The CDR3 DNA reads as TGCAGTGCTAGAGGCCCGGAGACATACGAGCAGTACTTC. Residues: CSARGPETYEQYF.

This clonotype came up a few times. The genes are TRBV20-1 and TRBJ2-3, with TRBD2 as a possible D gene (5 bases). V gave up 3 bases and J gave up 3 bases, with 13 bases separating them. This CDR3 comprises 14 residues. CDR1 and CDR2 (germline): DFQATT, SNEGSKA (reference sequence). CDR3 bases: TGCAGTGCTAGGGCGGGCCCCGAGACAGATACGCAGTATTTT. It encodes CSARAGPETDTQYF.

The rearrangement links TRBV5-1 to TRBJ1-2; perhaps TRBD1 as D (6 bases). CDR3 length: 15 amino acids. Between the trimmed V and J ends, which lost 4 bases and 0 bases, there was a span of 13 bases. CDR1 and CDR2 (germline): SGHRS, YFSETQ. The CDR3 nucleotides are TGCGCCAGCAGCCGCTCGGCAGGGGCTAACTATGGCTACACCTTC. This sequence encodes CASSRSAGANYGYTF. Combining the CDR3 with reference TRBV5-1 and TRBJ1-2 gives the whole variable domain KAGVTQTPRYLIKTRGQQVTLSCSPISGHRSVSWYQQTPGQGLQFLFEYFSETQRNKGNFPGRFSGRQFSNSRSEMNVSTLELGDSALYLCASSRSAGANYGYTFGSGTRLTVV.

This clonotype has a count of ten or more. This sequence joins TRBV5-1 and TRBJ2-7; 7 nucleotides match TRBD1. V shed 1 base, J shed 1 base, and the junction held 2 bases outside the gene matches. CDR3 size: 14 residues. Per germline, CDR1 SGHRS and CDR2 YFSETQ. CDR3 bases: TGCGCCAGCAGCTTGCAGGGGGAATCCTACGAGCAGTACGTC. Translated, it gives CASSLQGESYEQYV.

The sample holds many counts of this clonotype. The J gene is TRBJ1-1, the V gene TRBV5-1, with D perhaps TRBD1 (6 bases). Germline CDR1 SGHRS, CDR2 YFSETQ. This CDR3 has 17 residues. V lost 2 bases and J 6 bases, leaving 23 bases between the germline ends. CDR3 DNA: TGCGCCAGCAGCTTTAGAGGGGGGAATTTTGAGGCTTCTGAAGCTTTCTTT. It yields the protein CASSFRGGNFEASEAFF.

A few counts support this clonotype. The rearrangement uses TRBV5-1 and TRBJ2-3, with D possibly being TRBD1 (7 bases). V was trimmed by 5 bases and J by 4 bases, leaving 23 bases between them. Germline V gene data show CDR1 as SGHRS and CDR2 as YFSETQ. The CDR3 covers 17 residues. The CDR3 DNA sequence: TGCGCCAGCAGAGGAGGAGGGGGCCCCCTAGCTTCAGATACGCAGTATTTT. Residues: CASRGGGGPLASDTQYF.

The rearrangement joins TRBV5-1 to TRBJ2-1, with 9 bases fitting TRBD1. This CDR3 has 14 residues. The junction had 4 bases not matched to a gene; V was cut back by 4 bases and J by 5 bases. CDR1 is SGHRS, CDR2 YFSETQ, per germline. The CDR3 coding sequence is TGCGCCAGCAGCCCGGGACAGGGTAACAATGAGCAGTTCTTC. It codes for CASSPGQGNNEQFF.

This CDR3 is CAISTQGHTEAFF. The CDR3 DNA reads TGTGCCATCAGCACCCAGGGCCACACTGAAGCTTTCTTT. The chain is built from TRBV10-3 and TRBJ1-1; perhaps TRBD1 as D (5 bases). The CDR3 totals 13 residues. CDR1 and CDR2 (germline): ENHRY, SYGVKD. V was pared by 6 bases and J by 3 bases, with 11 bases between.

The chain's CDR3 is CASSSYSSGDTQYF. The CDR3 nucleotides are TGCGCCAGCAGCTCCTACTCCTCAGGGGATACGCAGTATTTT. V is TRBV5-1 and J is TRBJ2-3, with TRBD1 as a possible D gene (5 bases). This CDR3 is built from 14 residues. CDR1 is SGHRS and CDR2 is YFSETQ in the germline V gene. V dropped 3 bases and J dropped 6 bases, with 14 bases sitting between them.